These T cell receptor beta chains were read from a single sample in a study of cytomegalovirus exposure and HLA in healthy donors. Only in-frame clones appear in the TCRdb table, and some are missing; sequencing was by immunoSEQ multiplex PCR. The sample carries 150,000 to 200,000 clones, around 78% recorded once. Sequencing was performed on PBMCs. These receptors all stem from a woman between 50 and 59 years old in good health and CMV-seropositive. Each CDR3 is given with its conserved first and last residue. A D gene is named only where the DNA matches it firmly. Clone sizes are given selectively: once, few, many, or a class where the clone is expanded.

d_gene,v_gene,j_gene,abundance,CDR3aa,CDR3nt
-,TRBV4-1,TRBJ2-7,-,CASSRSGTDSYEQYF,TGCGCCAGCAGCCGTTCCGGTACAGACTCCTACGAGCAGTACTTC
-,TRBV5-1,TRBJ2-7,-,CASRGIRGRGPYEQYF,TGCGCCAGCAGGGGTATACGAGGCAGAGGGCCCTACGAGCAGTACTTC
-,TRBV6-1,TRBJ2-7,-,CASSLFQGGIDEQYF,TGTGCCAGCAGTCTCTTCCAGGGGGGCATCGACGAGCAGTACTTC
-,TRBV7-9,TRBJ2-7,-,CASSPSGTPIYEQYF,TGTGCCAGCAGTCCTTCCGGGACACCAATCTACGAGCAGTACTTC
-,TRBV9,TRBJ1-5,-,CASSVSENQPQHF,TGTGCCAGCAGCGTATCCGAGAATCAGCCCCAGCATTTT
-,TRBV5-1,TRBJ2-7,-,CASSLDPAYEQYF,TGCGCCAGCAGCTTGGATCCAGCCTACGAGCAGTACTTC
TRBD1,TRBV11-2,TRBJ2-7,once,CASSFGQAYEQYF,TGTGCCAGCAGCTTTGGACAGGCCTACGAGCAGTACTTC
TRBD1,TRBV6-5,TRBJ1-5,-,CASSYEYRGQPQHF,TGTGCCAGCAGTTACGAGTACAGGGGGCAGCCCCAGCATTTT
-,TRBV2,TRBJ1-1,-,CASSDSSGVGTEAFF,TGTGCCAGCAGTGACTCGTCAGGGGTGGGCACTGAAGCTTTCTTT
TRBD1,TRBV7-9,TRBJ2-7,few,CASSSTGSVYEQYF,TGTGCCAGCAGCTCGACAGGGTCGGTCTACGAGCAGTACTTC
TRBD1,TRBV28,TRBJ1-6,once,CASSYRDRVGF,TGTGCCAGCAGTTACCGGGACAGGGTCGGCTTT
TRBD2,TRBV6-5,TRBJ2-5,-,CASSYTSGLRETQYF,TGTGCCAGCAGTTACACTAGCGGACTAAGAGAGACCCAGTACTTC
-,TRBV11-1,TRBJ2-3,-,CASSLGGAISTDTQYF,TGTGCCAGCAGCTTAGGCGGGGCGATAAGCACAGATACGCAGTATTTT
-,TRBV4-2,TRBJ2-2,-,CASSQRGNTGELFF,TGTGCCAGCAGCCAACGGGGGAACACCGGGGAGCTGTTTTTT
-,TRBV29-1,TRBJ1-1,-,CSVETGRNTEAFF,TGCAGCGTTGAAACAGGGAGGAACACTGAAGCTTTCTTT
TRBD1,TRBV6-4,TRBJ1-5,-,CASSDYRDRSPIGNQPQHF,TGTGCCAGCAGTGACTACCGGGACAGGTCCCCAATTGGTAATCAGCCCCAGCATTTT